This T cell receptor (beta chain) emerged from a study of T cell repertoires in cytomegalovirus infection. Overall study: Public signatures in TCR beta pointed to CMV infection and matching HLA type.

TCRdb recomputed calls from the reads with MiXCR, one row per CDR3 protein. The table lists tens of thousands of distinct CDR3 sequences, 3.5% to 4% of them singletons. This clonotype occurred many times. This CDR3 has 17 amino acids. In germline, CDR1 is LGHNA, CDR2 YSLEER. V was shortened by 0 bases and J by 5 bases, with 17 bases between the two germline ends. The sequence came from a human donor in good health (CMV status not recorded). Some clones in this sample may be carry-over from other donors' samples. Sequenced material: PBMCs. The V call is TRBV4-3, the J call TRBJ2-1; maybe TRBD2 (5 bases). The CDR3: CASSQDLAGGGNNEQFF. In DNA, the CDR3 is TGCGCCAGCAGCCAAGACCTGGCGGGCGGCGGCAACAATGAGCAGTTCTTC.